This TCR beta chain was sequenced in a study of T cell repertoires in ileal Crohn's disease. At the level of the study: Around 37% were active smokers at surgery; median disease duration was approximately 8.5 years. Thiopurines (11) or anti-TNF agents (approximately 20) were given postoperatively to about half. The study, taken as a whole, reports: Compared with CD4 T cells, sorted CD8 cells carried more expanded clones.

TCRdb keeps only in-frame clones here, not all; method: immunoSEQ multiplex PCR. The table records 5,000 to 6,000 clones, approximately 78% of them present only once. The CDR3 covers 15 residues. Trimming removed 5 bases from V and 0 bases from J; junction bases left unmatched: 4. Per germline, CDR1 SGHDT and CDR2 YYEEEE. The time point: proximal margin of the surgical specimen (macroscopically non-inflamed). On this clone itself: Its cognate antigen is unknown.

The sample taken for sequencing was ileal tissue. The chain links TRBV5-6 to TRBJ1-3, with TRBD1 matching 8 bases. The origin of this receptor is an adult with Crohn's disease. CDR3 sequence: CASRRQGISGNTIYF. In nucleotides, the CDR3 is TGTGCCAGCAGGCGACAGGGGATCTCTGGAAACACCATATATTTT.